This TCR beta chain was obtained from a study of T cell repertoires and HLA-DP antigens. Findings of the study overall: No separate analysis of naive versus memory CD4+ cells was done. Sorted CD137+ cells had clonality 0.3 to 0.4 against both alloantigens, versus around 0.039 pre-culture.

The primer mix covered 54 TRBV segments and 13 TRBJ segments. The method was immunoSEQ multiplex PCR; TCRdb's version includes in-frame clones alone and lacks a portion of them. The sample gives about 110,000 clones, 80% to 95% of which show up once; over 0.25% is in the top ten. Average purity of the negatively selected CD4+ T cells was around 98%. Points on this clone: Its antigen is still unknown.

The source of this sequence is a young woman in good health and CMV-seronegative. Source material: CD4+ T cells from PBMCs.

For the CDR3, the DNA is TGTGCCAGCAGTACCCCCGCCTGGGGCACTGAAGCTTTCTTT. It translates to CASSTPAWGTEAFF. The chain couples TRBV6-5 to TRBJ1-1; D is undetermined. The CDR3 spans 14 residues. In germline, CDR1 is MNHEY, CDR2 SVGAGI. Trimming removed 5 bases from V and 4 bases from J, with 14 bases in between.